These 6 T cell receptor beta chains share one sample of origin, sequenced in a study of blood T cells in healthy people across ages. Alongside a J-beta primer mix, a sample-barcoded 5' primer served in a second PCR lasting about 7 to 12 cycles. MiXCR, applied by TCRdb to the 5' RACE reads, yields one record per CDR3 protein. The data hold 780,000 or so distinct CDR3 sequences, with around 25% observed a single time. The sample was also reused in another study, on T cells of mothers and their children.

Sequencing was carried out using blood. These receptor sequences come from a boy younger than 18 in good health.

Ten or more counts support this clonotype. At one end, the junction sequence differs from germline, possibly due to a read error. This chain uses TRBV2 with TRBJ2-5; D gene uncertain. The CDR3 covers 12 residues. Looked up from germline, CDR1 is SNHLY and CDR2 is FYNNEI. Here the CDR3 DNA reads TGTGCCAGCAGTGAACTGAGAGAGATCCAGTACTTC. Its protein is CASSELREIQYF.

The J gene is TRBJ2-4, the V gene TRBV3-1; D ambiguous. Germline assignment: CDR1 LGHDT and CDR2 YNNKEL (reference sequence). This CDR3 contains 15 residues. Trimming removed 4 bases from V and 0 bases from J, with 10 bases in between. CDR3 sequence: CASSPQTAAKNIQYF. The CDR3 DNA is TGTGCCAGCAGCCCCCAGACGGCAGCCAAAAACATTCAGTACTTC. The entire variable domain, with the rest obtained from reference TRBV3-1 and TRBJ2-4, is as follows: DTAVSQTPKYLVTQMGNDKSIKCEQNLGHDTMYWYKQDSKKFLKIMFSYNNKELIINETVPNRFSPKSPDKAHLNLHINSLELGDSAVYFCASSPQTAAKNIQYFGAGTRLSVL.

There are a few counts of this clonotype. The chain joins TRBV28 to TRBJ2-3; 9 positions agree with TRBD1. Germline CDR1 MDHEN, CDR2 SYDVKM. V shed 2 bases, J shed 6 bases, and the junction held 9 bases outside the gene matches. The CDR3 sequence is 16 residues long. The DNA for the CDR3 is TGTGCCAGCAGTTTAGGGACAGGGTTAGTCGCGGATACGCAGTATTTT. It yields the protein CASSLGTGLVADTQYF.

The chain is built from TRBV7-8 and TRBJ2-1; a weak D match, TRBD2 (6 bases). This CDR3 spans 17 amino acids. Per germline, CDR1 SGHVS and CDR2 FQNEAQ. The germline V and J ends were trimmed by 4 bases and 6 bases, with 22 bases remaining between them. CDR3 amino acids: CASSSRWAGTRGNEQFF. The CDR3 DNA is TGTGCCAGCAGCTCCCGGTGGGCGGGGACTCGAGGCAATGAGCAGTTCTTC.

This clonotype has just a few counts. The CDR3 here is CSANELAGERHNEQFF. The CDR3 bases are TGCAGTGCAAATGAGTTAGCGGGGGAGCGTCACAATGAGCAGTTCTTC. This sequence joins TRBV20-1 and TRBJ2-1; the match to TRBD2 covers 9 bases. The J segment lost 5 bases and the V segment lost 6 bases, leaving 14 bases of the junction unmatched. Germline V gene lookup returns CDR1 DFQATT and CDR2 SNEGSKA (reference sequence). The CDR3 has 16 residues.

This clonotype was picked up many times. This chain connects TRBV7-2 to TRBJ2-4; D perhaps matches TRBD2 (5 bases). Trimming removed 1 base at V and 1 base at J, with 11 bases between. This CDR3 is 16 amino acids long. Germline assignment: CDR1 SGHTA and CDR2 FQGNSA. CDR3 residues: CASSLGSGNAKNIQYF. The DNA of the CDR3 is TGTGCCAGCAGCTTAGGTTCCGGGAACGCCAAAAACATTCAGTACTTC. Full variable domain (outside the CDR3, taken from reference TRBV7-2 and TRBJ2-4): GAGVSQSPSNKVTEKGKDVELRCDPISGHTALYWYRQSLGQGLEFLIYFQGNSAPDKSGLPSDRFSAERTGGSVSTLTIQRTQQEDSAVYLCASSLGSGNAKNIQYFGAGTRLSVL.